This T cell receptor beta chain was sequenced during a study of blood T cell repertoires in COVID-19. Study information: The analysed material was cDNA or gDNA that came from T cells, B-cell-depleted T cells, or PBMCs.

Sequencing was performed with immunoSEQ multiplex PCR; in TCRdb, only in-frame clones are kept and a portion is missing. The table includes some 300,000 clones, roughly 90% detected once. The CDR3 sequence is 14 residues long. Trimming removed 0 bases at V and 6 bases at J, with 12 bases between. CDR1 SGHRS and CDR2 YFSETQ come from the germline V gene. The chain employs TRBV5-1 and TRBJ1-2, with D unresolved. The TCR was taken from a woman aged 70-85 years with COVID-19, enrolled during active disease. Sequenced sample: peripheral blood. In DNA form, the CDR3 reads TGCGCCAGCAGCTTGGGGTCCCTAAGCAATGGCTACACCTTC. Protein: CASSLGSLSNGYTF.